The 8 T cell receptor beta chains listed next were all sequenced from one sample in a study of blood T cell repertoires in COVID-19. Sequenced by immunoSEQ multiplex PCR; TCRdb stores in-frame clones only, minus some. The sample shows about 270,000 clones, 80% to 90% of them seen only once. The material sequenced was peripheral blood. The receptors here all came from a woman aged 70-85 years with acute or convalescent COVID-19.

A few counts support this clone. V gene TRBV7-9 combines with J gene TRBJ1-5; the match to TRBD1 covers 7 bases. There are 14 residues in the CDR3. Germline V gene data show CDR1 as SEHNR and CDR2 as FQNEAQ (reference sequence). V shed 1 base and J 6 bases; nucleotides not matched to a gene: 3. This CDR3 is CASSLGQGVQPQHF. DNA for the CDR3: TGTGCCAGCAGCTTAGGACAGGGCGTTCAGCCCCAGCATTTT.

This clone occurred once. The chain employs TRBV19 and TRBJ1-6; 7 bases map to TRBD1. Germline V CDR1 and CDR2: LNHDA, SQIVND (reference sequence). Trimming cost V 10 bases and J 0 bases; bases outside gene matches: 9. The CDR3 is 16 residues long. CDR3 in amino acids: CATLRGRSSYNSPLHF. CDR3 in DNA: TGTGCCACTCTAAGGGGGCGGAGCTCCTATAATTCACCCCTCCACTTT. Complete variable domain (other parts from reference TRBV19 and TRBJ1-6): DGGITQSPKYLFRKEGQNVTLSCEQNLNHDAMYWYRQDPGQGLRLIYYSQIVNDFQKGDIAEGYSVSREKKESFPLTVTSAQKNPTAFYLCATLRGRSSYNSPLHFGNGTRLTVT.

The rearrangement links TRBV2 to TRBJ2-2; unclear D gene. CDR1 and CDR2 from the germline V gene are SNHLY and FYNNEI. CDR3 length equals 12 residues. Trimming cost V 5 bases and J 6 bases, with 7 bases left between them. This CDR3 is CASSPTPGELFF. The CDR3 DNA sequence: TGTGCCAGCAGTCCTACCCCCGGGGAGCTGTTTTTT.

The V and J genes are TRBV5-1 and TRBJ1-5, with 9 positions matching TRBD1. Germline values: CDR1 SGHRS, CDR2 YFSETQ. With 4 bases clipped from V and 6 bases from J, the junction kept 5 bases outside the gene matches. The CDR3 extends over 14 amino acids. The CDR3 region has the DNA TGCGCCAGCAGCAGGACAGGGGAAGGTCAGCCCCAGCATTTT. It yields the protein CASSRTGEGQPQHF.

This chain links TRBV4-1 with TRBJ1-2, with 7 bases fitting TRBD1. Germline trimming cut 3 bases from V and 6 bases from J; bases unmatched to any gene: 10. From germline, CDR1 is MGHRA and CDR2 YSYEKL. This CDR3 is built from 15 residues. This CDR3 is CASSQYRGRGHGYTF. CDR3 DNA: TGCGCCAGCAGCCAGTACAGGGGCCGGGGCCATGGCTACACCTTC.

The chain recombines TRBV10-1 with TRBJ2-2, with no clear D. CDR3 length: 12 residues. Trimming took off 3 bases at V and 4 bases at J, with 3 bases between the two ends. In germline, CDR1 is WNHNN, CDR2 SYGVQD (reference sequence). The CDR3 DNA sequence: TGCGCCAGCAGTGACAGCACCGGGGAGCTGTTTTTT. It yields the protein CASSDSTGELFF.

V and J are TRBV5-1 and TRBJ2-1; D perhaps matches TRBD2 (6 bases). The length of the CDR3 is 13 residues. Germline V gene lookup returns CDR1 SGHRS and CDR2 YFSETQ. V was cut by 4 bases and J by 9 bases, with 14 bases left in between. CDR3 residues: CASSLEEGSEQFF. In DNA, the CDR3 is TGCGCCAGCAGCCTAGAGGAGGGAAGTGAGCAGTTCTTC. Drawing the rest from reference TRBV5-1 and TRBJ2-1, the complete variable domain is KAGVTQTPRYLIKTRGQQVTLSCSPISGHRSVSWYQQTPGQGLQFLFEYFSETQRNKGNFPGRFSGRQFSNSRSEMNVSTLELGDSALYLCASSLEEGSEQFFGPGTRLTVL.

The J gene is TRBJ1-2, the V gene TRBV6-1, with TRBD1 matching over 8 bases. After removal of 7 bases from V and 0 bases from J, the junction contained 7 bases not matched to a gene. The CDR3 extends over 15 amino acids. CDR1 and CDR2 from the germline V gene are MNHNS and SASEGT. In DNA form, the CDR3 reads TGTGCCAGCACCAGTGGACAGGGAGCTAACTATGGCTACACCTTC. Encoded protein: CASTSGQGANYGYTF.